This is a list of T cell receptor beta chains from one sample in a study of Graves' ophthalmopathy and Graves' hyperthyroidism. TCRdb re-called the multiplex PCR reads through MiXCR, storing one row per CDR3 protein. The table has about 240,000 distinct CDR3 sequences, 45% seen once. Material: peripheral blood. The receptors stem from an adult man with Graves' ophthalmopathy. CDR3s include the opening cysteine and the closing phenylalanine or tryptophan. Fields, in order: V gene, J gene, CDR3 protein.

>TRBV7-8|TRBJ1-2
CASSHRGMAREGYGYTF
>TRBV29-1|TRBJ1-5
CSVEESGQGVLQPQHF
>TRBV20-1|TRBJ1-5
CSAATGWSETQHF
>TRBV28|TRBJ2-5
CASSFEGVAEETQYF
>TRBV2|TRBJ1-4
CASSGGITNEKLFF
>TRBV10-3|TRBJ2-7
CASIRAGNYEQYF
>TRBV15|TRBJ2-7
CATSRAKGSYEQYF
>TRBV29-1|TRBJ2-5
CSAGTGGLETQYF
>TRBV13|TRBJ1-6
CASSLGRSPLHF
>TRBV12-3/TRBV12-4|TRBJ2-7
CASSEFSGGDHEQYF
>TRBV12-3/TRBV12-4|TRBJ1-5
CASSRQGHSNQPQHF
>TRBV24-1|TRBJ1-1
CAPSDSGTPGTEAFF
>TRBV7-9|TRBJ1-5
CASSRTDDQSQHF
>TRBV2|TRBJ1-1
CASSDEATEAFF
>TRBV7-2|TRBJ2-7
CASSPDRVRWHYEQYF
>TRBV7-9|TRBJ2-7
CASSLEYQQNEQYF
>TRBV7-9|TRBJ1-1
CASSLPPGGGTEAFF
>TRBV6-2/TRBV6-3|TRBJ1-4
CASKRRGATNEKLFF
>TRBV6-6|TRBJ2-3
CASSYSGAGGPDTQYF
>TRBV3-1|TRBJ1-2
CASSQDVIGTGGYTF
>TRBV5-6|TRBJ1-2
CASRLRAGSSNYGYTF
>TRBV9|TRBJ1-4
CASSPGHLRATNEKLFF
>TRBV2|TRBJ2-7
CASRLAGTAYEQYF
>TRBV29-1|TRBJ2-7
CSVGSPDEQYF
>TRBV20-1|TRBJ2-5
CSAPWTSGAQYQETQYF
>TRBV9|TRBJ2-7
CASSVGGDSSYEQYF